The present TCR beta chain was sequenced within a study of control samples from healthy donors and cancer patients (dated by TCRdb to between 2020 and 2021). Concerning this clone itself: This clone's antigen is unknown. Base qualities were left out, and no much larger clone turns up one base away.

The CDR3 numbers 14 residues from cysteine through phenylalanine. CDR3 DNA only is kept here, 42 bases in frame from base 1. From a lookup of the germline V gene, CDR1 and CDR2 are MNHNS and SASEGT. The V end loses 3 bases and the J end loses 3 bases, and a stretch of 8 bases separates them. The library was produced with the immunoSEQ multiplex PCR assay. As stored in TCRdb, this immuneACCESS dataset retains in-frame rearrangements with V and J assigned. A fraction of the clones does not appear; measured against another copy, unresolved V genes explain less than half of the discrepancy, and the remainder lacks a known reason. Here the sample has about 200,000 clones; roughly nine tenths occur a single time. The ten most abundant clones make up 1.5% to 2% of the sample.

The sequence joins TRBV6-1 to TRBJ1-4; no D gene is confidently identified. Sample: blood. The receptor was derived from a man aged 25 to 45 in good health. The CDR3 amino acid sequence is: CASSDGSANEKLFF. The DNA sequence reads TGTGCCAGCAGTGACGGATCGGCTAATGAAAAACTGTTTTTT.